Each of the 29 T cell receptor beta chains below was sequenced from the same sample in a study of control samples from healthy donors and cancer patients. The method was immunoSEQ multiplex PCR; TCRdb's version includes in-frame clones alone and lacks a portion of them. The sample has tens of thousands of clones, around nine tenths seen once. Sample: PBMCs. The receptor set was obtained from a man between 60 and 75 years old with colorectal cancer.

J is TRBJ1-4 and V is TRBV7-9; possible D gene TRBD1, 5 bases. Trimming took off 3 bases at V and 6 bases at J, with 11 bases between the two ends. Germline V gives CDR1 SEHNR, CDR2 FQNEAQ (reference sequence). The CDR3 covers 14 residues. The CDR3 coding sequence is TGTGCCAGCAGCTTGAGGGGTACCGATGAAAAACTGTTTTTT. This encodes CASSLRGTDEKLFF. The full variable domain, completed using reference TRBV7-9 and TRBJ1-4, is DTGVSQNPRHKITKRGQNVTFRCDPISEHNRLYWYRQTLGQGPEFLTYFQNEAQLEKSRLLSDRFSAERPKGSFSTLEIQRTEQGDSAMYLCASSLRGTDEKLFFGSGTQLSVL.

The chain joins TRBV15 to TRBJ1-5, with unresolved D. Trimming took 0 bases from V and 4 from J, leaving 10 bases between them. CDR1 is LNHNV, CDR2 YYDKDF, per germline (reference sequence). The CDR3 length is 15 residues. CDR3 amino acids: CATSRETAGNQPQHF. The CDR3 DNA follows: TGTGCCACCAGCAGAGAAACGGCGGGGAATCAGCCCCAGCATTTT.

J is TRBJ2-7 and V is TRBV21-1; TRBD1, the D gene given by the table, was not confirmed from the DNA. TRBV21-1 is given as a pseudogene. This CDR3 contains 15 residues. The CDR3 is CASSGRWGRDIEQYF. CDR3 bases: TGTGCCAGCAGCGGTCGGTGGGGTAGGGACATCGAGCAGTACTTC.

This sequence joins TRBV30 and TRBJ1-4; no reliable D call. Trimming removed 3 bases at V and 15 bases at J, with 14 bases between. This CDR3 region has 11 residues. Germline CDR1 and CDR2: GTSNPN and SVGIG (reference sequence). This chain's CDR3 is CAWRRGLNMFF. The CDR3 nucleotides read TGTGCCTGGAGGAGAGGGTTGAACATGTTTTTT. Variable domain in full (rest from reference TRBV30 and TRBJ1-4): SQTIHQWPATLVQPVGSPLSLECTVEGTSNPNLYWYRQAAGRGLQLLFYSVGIGQISSEVPQNLSASRPQDRQFILSSKKLLLSDSGFYLCAWRRGLNMFFGSGTQLSVL.

The J gene is TRBJ2-2, the V gene TRBV15; 8 nucleotides line up with TRBD1. The germline V gene encodes CDR1 LNHNV and CDR2 YYDKDF (reference sequence). The CDR3 has 14 amino acids. After removal of 4 bases from V and 8 bases from J, the junction contained 6 bases not matched to a gene. The CDR3 loop reads CATSTGGGLGELFF. The CDR3 region has the DNA TGTGCCACCAGCACAGGGGGCGGCTTGGGGGAGCTGTTTTTT.

The gene calls are TRBV19 and TRBJ1-4; tentative D call: TRBD1 (6 bases). V dropped 2 bases and J dropped 13 bases, with 17 bases sitting between them. The germline CDR1 and CDR2 sequences are LNHDA and SQIVND (reference sequence). The CDR3 has 14 residues. The CDR3 is CASSITTGRTLLFF. DNA of the CDR3: TGTGCCAGTAGTATAACGACAGGTCGGACTTTACTGTTTTTT.

The chain carries TRBV7-8 and TRBJ2-5; either TRBD1 or TRBD2 may fit D (5 bases each). Trimming took off 6 bases at V and 4 bases at J, with 15 bases between the two ends. The CDR3 extends over 14 amino acids. Germline assignment: CDR1 SGHVS and CDR2 FQNEAQ. The CDR3 DNA is TGTGCCAGCAGGACCGGTGGGGGTGGAGAGACCCAGTACTTC. Translation: CASRTGGGGETQYF.

CDR3 sequence reads: CASSSSGTPSNEQFF. For the CDR3, the DNA is TGTGCCAGCAGCTCGAGTGGGACTCCGTCTAATGAGCAGTTCTTC. This chain uses TRBV9 with TRBJ2-1; a possible D gene is TRBD2 (6 bases). The length of the CDR3 is 15 residues. V was shortened by 4 bases and J by 7 bases, with 18 bases between the two germline ends. Germline lookup yields CDR1 SGDLS and CDR2 YYNGEE.

This chain joins TRBV28 and TRBJ2-7, with 7 nucleotides matching TRBD1. This CDR3 is 15 amino acids long. Trimming removed 5 bases from V and 0 bases from J; junction bases left unmatched: 7. CDR1 is MDHEN, CDR2 SYDVKM, per germline. This chain's CDR3 is CASSPDRVGSYEQYF. The CDR3 DNA follows: TGTGCCAGCAGTCCAGACAGGGTAGGCTCCTACGAGCAGTACTTC.

V and J are TRBV27 and TRBJ2-7; 7 nucleotides agree with TRBD1. In germline, CDR1 is MNHEY, CDR2 SMNVEV (reference sequence). Germline trimming cut 5 bases from V and 4 bases from J; bases unmatched to any gene: 14. The CDR3 runs to 16 residues. The CDR3 loop reads CASSPDSLAGGYEQYF. The CDR3 coding sequence is TGTGCCAGCAGTCCGGATTCTCTAGCAGGGGGATACGAGCAGTACTTC.

The CDR3 reads CASSFGGANQPQHF. The DNA for the CDR3 is TGTGCCAGCAGCTTTGGGGGGGCCAATCAGCCCCAGCATTTT. The chain joins TRBV7-2 to TRBJ1-5; weak D call: TRBD1 (6 bases). Germline lookup yields CDR1 SGHTA and CDR2 FQGNSA. The V end lost 3 bases, the J end lost 3 bases, and 9 bases lay between the germline ends. The CDR3 extends over 14 amino acids.

This clone was counted once. The rearrangement joins TRBV29-1 to TRBJ1-6; D perhaps matches TRBD1 (6 bases). Trimming took off 4 bases at V and 3 bases at J, with 25 bases between the two ends. CDR3 size: 19 residues. Germline V lookup: CDR1 SQVTM, CDR2 ANQGSEA. The CDR3 protein is CSVAGGGHRDRYYNSPLHF. The CDR3 region has the DNA TGCAGCGTTGCGGGGGGGGGCCACAGGGATAGGTACTATAATTCACCCCTCCACTTT.

The rearrangement links TRBV18 to TRBJ1-3; 7 bases line up with TRBD1. This CDR3 comprises 16 residues. V trimming: 3 bases; J trimming: 0 bases; junction bases outside the gene matches: 5. The germline CDR1 and CDR2 sequences are KGHSH and LQKENI. The CDR3 bases are TGTGCCAGCTCACCGGGACAGCCGGTCTCTGGAAACACCATATATTTT. Translated, it gives CASSPGQPVSGNTIYF.

The chain combines TRBV15 with TRBJ1-4; D uncertain. Per the germline V gene, CDR1 is LNHNV and CDR2 is YYDKDF (reference sequence). V was clipped by 3 bases and J by 7 bases, with 9 bases between them. This CDR3 region has 13 residues. The CDR3 DNA is TGTGCCACCAGCAGGATCACAAGTGAAAAACTGTTTTTT. The encoded protein is CATSRITSEKLFF.

The rearrangement uses TRBV18 and TRBJ1-6, with D unresolved. The germline V and J ends were trimmed by 3 bases and 9 bases, with 21 bases remaining between them. Germline CDR1 reads KGHSH; CDR2 reads LQKENI. The CDR3 is made up of 17 amino acids. The CDR3 DNA sequence: TGTGCCAGCTCACCGGCCCCACCGACGGACGAAGGTTCACCCCTCCACTTT. Translating gives CASSPAPPTDEGSPLHF.

The chain combines TRBV10-1 with TRBJ2-1, with 8 bases aligning to TRBD2. The CDR3 extends over 15 amino acids. The germline gives CDR1 WNHNN, CDR2 SYGVQD (reference sequence). With V trimmed by 3 bases and J by 8 bases, 9 bases remained unmatched. CDR3 in amino acids: CASSDTGGNSYEQFF. CDR3 nucleotide sequence: TGCGCCAGCAGTGATACGGGGGGGAATTCCTATGAGCAGTTCTTC.

The CDR3 DNA sequence: TGCGCCAGCACTGGGGGGCTCCTCTCTACCTACGAGCAGTACTTC. This sequence encodes CASTGGLLSTYEQYF. The V and J genes are TRBV5-1 and TRBJ2-7, with D possibly called TRBD1 or TRBD2 (6 bases each). The CDR3 has 15 residues. Deletions cut 6 bases from V and 2 bases from J, with 18 bases between. CDR1 is SGHRS, CDR2 YFSETQ, per germline.

This chain connects TRBV21-1 to TRBJ2-1; the table calls TRBD1, which could not be checked here. TRBV21-1 counts as a pseudogene. The CDR3 has 16 residues. This CDR3 is CARLYLGQGAINEQFF. The CDR3 nucleotides are TGTGCCAGGTTATACCTTGGACAGGGGGCTATCAATGAGCAGTTCTTC.

The rearrangement uses TRBV4-2 and TRBJ2-6, with 10 positions matching TRBD1. Looked up from germline, CDR1 is LGHNA and CDR2 is YNFKEQ. This CDR3 comprises 17 residues. Germline trimming cut 0 bases from V and 3 bases from J; bases unmatched to any gene: 2. As DNA, the CDR3 is TGTGCCAGCAGCCAAGAAGACAGGGGGCTTGGGGCCAACGTCCTGACTTTC. Translating gives CASSQEDRGLGANVLTF.

The rearrangement joins TRBV2 to TRBJ2-2; 9 positions agree with TRBD1. CDR3 length equals 14 residues. Germline CDR1 SNHLY, CDR2 FYNNEI. V shed 3 bases, J shed 4 bases, and the junction held 0 bases outside the gene matches. The CDR3 loop reads CASSETGGTGELFF. In DNA, the CDR3 is TGTGCCAGCAGTGAGACAGGGGGCACCGGGGAGCTGTTTTTT.

The chain employs TRBV7-6 and TRBJ1-3; D is uncertain. Germline-derived CDR1 and CDR2 are SGHVS and FNYEAQ. The CDR3 has 16 residues. Trimming took 4 bases from V and 0 from J, leaving 13 bases between them. DNA for the CDR3: TGTGCCAGCAGCTCTTCGGACTTTAGCTCTGGAAACACCATATATTTT. This codes for CASSSSDFSSGNTIYF.

This clone was observed once. The chain carries TRBV6-5 and TRBJ1-5; D call uncertain. There are 14 residues in the CDR3. In germline, CDR1 is MNHEY, CDR2 SVGAGI. Trimming stripped 8 bases from V and 7 bases from J, with 18 bases between. DNA for the CDR3: TGTGCCAGCTTAGTCCAGGCGGATAAACAGCCCCAGCATTTT. It encodes CASLVQADKQPQHF.

The V and J genes are TRBV7-6 and TRBJ2-6; D is uncertain. V lost 1 base and J 0 bases, leaving 7 bases between the germline ends. Germline-derived CDR1 and CDR2 are SGHVS and FNYEAQ. CDR3 size: 16 residues. CDR3 loop: CASSLEGRSGANVLTF. As DNA, the CDR3 is TGTGCCAGCAGCTTAGAAGGCCGCTCTGGGGCCAACGTCCTGACTTTC. The full variable domain, in which reference TRBV7-6 and TRBJ2-6 provide the parts outside the CDR3, is GAGVSQSPRYKVTKRGQDVALRCDPISGHVSLYWYRQALGQGPEFLTYFNYEAQQDKSGLPNDRFSAERPEGSISTLTIQRTEQRDSAMYRCASSLEGRSGANVLTFGAGSRLTVL.

The chain combines TRBV4-2 with TRBJ1-5, with a tentative D call TRBD1 (5 bases). V was pared by 0 bases and J by 3 bases, with 9 bases between. Germline CDR1 and CDR2: LGHNA and YNFKEQ. The CDR3 totals 15 residues. CDR3 nucleotide sequence: TGTGCCAGCAGCCAAGAGACGGGGGACAATCAGCCCCAGCATTTT. Translating gives CASSQETGDNQPQHF.

This clone came up once. The chain links TRBV9 to TRBJ2-6; D is unresolved. Between the trimmed V and J ends, which lost 4 bases and 6 bases, there was a span of 14 bases. Germline V gene sequence: CDR1 SGDLS, CDR2 YYNGEE. The CDR3 length is 15 residues. The CDR3 bases are TGTGCCAGCAGCCCAAGAGCCACCTTGGCCAACGTCCTGACTTTC. Encoded protein: CASSPRATLANVLTF.

The rearrangement uses TRBV4-3 and TRBJ2-6, with D hard to call. The CDR3 loop spans 17 amino acids. V was cut by 0 bases and J by 2 bases, with 11 bases left in between. Germline CDR1 reads LGHNA; CDR2 reads YSLEER. CDR3 bases: TGCGCCAGCAGCCAAGACCTAAGATCGACTGGGGCCAACGTCCTGACTTTC. Its protein is CASSQDLRSTGANVLTF.

The chain is built from TRBV5-6 and TRBJ2-5; tentatively, D is TRBD1 (5 bases). The CDR3 runs 14 residues. The V end was cut by 0 bases, the J end by 4 bases, with 10 bases between. Germline V CDR1 and CDR2: SGHDT, YYEEEE. The CDR3 coding sequence is TGTGCCAGCAGCTTGGCTGCAGGGTTAGAGACCCAGTACTTC. Amino acids: CASSLAAGLETQYF. Together with reference TRBV5-6 and TRBJ2-5, the CDR3 gives the full variable domain: DAGVTQSPTHLIKTRGQQVTLRCSPKSGHDTVSWYQQALGQGPQFIFQYYEEEERQRGNFPDRFSGHQFPNYSSELNVNALLLGDSALYLCASSLAAGLETQYFGPGTRLLVL.

The chain combines TRBV2 with TRBJ1-2; the match to TRBD1 covers 8 bases. Germline assignment: CDR1 SNHLY and CDR2 FYNNEI. V lost 5 bases and J lost 7; bases outside the gene matches: 9. The CDR3 runs to 14 residues. The DNA of the CDR3 is TGTGCCAGCAGTCAAGGACAGGGTTTGGGTGGCTACACCTTC. This sequence encodes CASSQGQGLGGYTF.

The chain combines TRBV11-3 with TRBJ2-4; 8 bases align to TRBD2. Germline CDR1 and CDR2: SGHNT and YENEEA. J lost 0 bases, V lost 5 bases, and 9 bases had no gene match. The CDR3 totals 17 residues. CDR3 DNA: TGTGCCAGCAGCCCCCAGATTGCGGGGGGAGCCAAAAACATTCAGTACTTC. This gives the protein CASSPQIAGGAKNIQYF.